This note documents a single T cell receptor beta chain sequence. This specimen belongs to a study of blood T cells in healthy people across ages. Through a sample-barcoded 5' primer and a J-beta primer mix, a second PCR was run for roughly 7 to 11 cycles. TCRdb reprocessed the 5' RACE reads via MiXCR and lists one record per CDR3 protein. This table holds about 800,000 distinct CDR3 sequences, about three fifths found once. Trimming took 2 bases from V and 0 from J, leaving 14 bases between them. The CDR3 contains 18 residues. Donors were healthy Caucasian individuals from Russia aged roughly 6 to 90. Samples had at least 6.5 million PBMCs isolated from them.

The sequenced material came from blood. This receptor was identified in a man aged 30 to 39 in good health. The chain links TRBV12-3 or TRBV12-4 to TRBJ1-6; D remains ambiguous. The CDR3 DNA sequence: TGTGCCAGCAGTTTAAAACCACCGGGGAACTCCTATAATTCACCCCTCCACTTT. It is translated as CASSLKPPGNSYNSPLHF.